This T cell receptor beta chain stems from a study of blood T cells in healthy people across ages. Study-level findings and limits: Fewer expanded clones and more diversity marked long-lived versus aged donors.

Using a J-beta primer mix together with a sample-barcoded 5' primer, a second PCR was run for roughly 7 to 12 cycles. Via MiXCR, TCRdb re-called the 5' RACE reads, giving one row per CDR3 protein. The profile shows fewer than 2,000,000 distinct CDR3 sequences, roughly 30% of them singletons. Many counts were recorded for this clonotype. Its antigen is still unknown. This CDR3 is built from 14 residues. V was cut by 7 bases and J by 9 bases, with 22 bases left in between. In germline, CDR1 is DFQATT, CDR2 SNEGSKA (reference sequence). The chain links TRBV20-1 to TRBJ2-1; D might be TRBD1 or TRBD2, each matching 5 bases. This TCR derives from a woman younger than 45 in good health. Source material: blood. CDR3 sequence (DNA): TGCAGTGACGGACCGGGACCCGCGCCTGGTGAGCAGTTCTTC. It translates to CSDGPGPAPGEQFF.